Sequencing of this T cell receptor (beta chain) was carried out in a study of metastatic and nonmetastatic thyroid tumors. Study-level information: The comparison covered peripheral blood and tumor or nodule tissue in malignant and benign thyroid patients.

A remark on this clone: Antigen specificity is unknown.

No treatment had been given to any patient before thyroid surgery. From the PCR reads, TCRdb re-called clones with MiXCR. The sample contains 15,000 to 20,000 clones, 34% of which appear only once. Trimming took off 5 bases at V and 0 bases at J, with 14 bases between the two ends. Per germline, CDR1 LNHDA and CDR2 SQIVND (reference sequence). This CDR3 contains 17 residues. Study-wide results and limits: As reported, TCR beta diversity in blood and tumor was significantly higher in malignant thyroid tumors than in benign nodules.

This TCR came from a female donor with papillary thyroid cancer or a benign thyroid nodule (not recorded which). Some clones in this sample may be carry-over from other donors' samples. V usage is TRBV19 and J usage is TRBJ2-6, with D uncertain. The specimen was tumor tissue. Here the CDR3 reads CASSPLRPSSGANVLTF. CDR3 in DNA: TGTGCCAGTAGTCCCCTCAGGCCTAGCTCTGGGGCCAACGTCCTGACTTTC.